This TCR beta chain derives from a study of low-dose radiotherapy and immunotherapy resistance in tumors (dated by TCRdb to 2021 to 2024). About the study as a whole: Cohort 1 received 0.5 Gy per fraction every 2 weeks, with a prescribed total PTV dose of 6.5 Gy. Patients in Cohort 2 were given 1 Gy per fraction every two weeks, for a total of 13 Gy across 26 weeks. Patients were given nivolumab as a 240 mg flat dose every two weeks and ipilimumab at 1 mg/kg every six weeks, with both drugs delivered intravenously. Cyclophosphamide 200 mg/m2 was administered intravenously every two weeks, one day before each radiation and immunotherapy administration. Starting on cycle 1 day 1, patients took 300 mg of aspirin by mouth once a day for four cycles. Randomization of trial participants into treatment groups was not performed. The translational analysis covered eight patients: three from the first dose cohort and the first five from the second dose cohort.

The CDR3 contains 13 residues, cysteine and phenylalanine counted. The kept DNA is CDR3 alone, 39 bases in frame from the first base. V is pared back by 6 bases and J by 2 bases, with 11 bases lying between the germline termini. This clonotype was counted ten times or more. Its antigen specificity is not known. No qualities accompany the bases; no much larger clone lies one base away. What this sample's time point label stands for: after trial treatment. The treatment or condition tag for this specimen amounts to: LDRT plus nivolumab, ipilimumab, low-dose cyclophosphamide and aspirin (RACIN trial). The donors took part in RACIN, a single-arm, phase I, dose-escalation trial that combined nivolumab, ipilimumab, aspirin, low-dose cyclophosphamide and low-dose radiotherapy. Patients were eligible if they had advanced solid tumors that were TIL-negative. Sequencing took place on an Illumina HiSeq 2500. First-strand cDNA was synthesized with Superscript III and a set of TRAV- and TRBV-specific primers, covering both TCRalpha and TCRbeta chains. TCRs were amplified with Phusion for 15 to 20 PCR cycles using a constant-region primer together with the adapter attached to the V primers. Amplification of the isolated mRNA was done with the MessageAmp II aRNA Amplification Kit, which involved a roughly 16-hour in vitro transcription at 37 degrees C. The Dynabeads mRNA DIRECT Purification Kit was used to isolate the mRNA for TCR sequencing. Indexed Illumina adapters were added in a second Phusion PCR of 20 to 25 cycles, and the PCR products were purified with AMPure XP beads. As for how the authors treated the data: Custom Perl scripts were used to pool TCR sequences that encoded the same protein, to remove out-of-frame sequences, and to calculate the abundance of each clonotype. Any TCR sequence backed by just one read was left out of the analysis. Among the metrics used to describe the repertoires were Shannon entropy, Gini index, clonality, richness, and the frequency of TCRs shared between repertoires. TCRdb reanalyzed the raw reads on its own, using fastp at Q25 for trimming and MiXCR for clone calling, and kept in-frame beta chains. Duplicate CDR3 protein sequences are folded into a single record with the most common DNA and genes. TCRdb's processing, not the study's, gives the V and J calls here. The sample records 35,000 to 45,000 distinct CDR3 sequences, less than 30% of which are singletons. In total, the top ten clones hold about a tenth of the sample.

The TCR comes from a male donor with prostate cancer. The chain is made from TRBV12-3 or TRBV12-4 and TRBJ2-7; a tentative D match to TRBD1 spans 6 bases. The sample in question was PBMCs, obtained after low-dose radiotherapy plus immunotherapy. In nucleotide form, the sequence is TGTGCCAGCAGCCGGGACATGCCCTACGAGCAGTACTTC. The translation is CASSRDMPYEQYF.